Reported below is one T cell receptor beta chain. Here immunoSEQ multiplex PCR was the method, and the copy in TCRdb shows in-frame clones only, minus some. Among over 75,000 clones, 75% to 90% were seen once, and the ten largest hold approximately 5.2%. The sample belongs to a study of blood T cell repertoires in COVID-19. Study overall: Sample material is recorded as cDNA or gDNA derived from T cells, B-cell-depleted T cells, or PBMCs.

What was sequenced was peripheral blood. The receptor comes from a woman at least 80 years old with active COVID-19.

As DNA, the CDR3 is TGTGCCAGCAGTCCCGGACAGGGGGCCTTTGGCTACACCTTC. Residues: CASSPGQGAFGYTF. The J gene is TRBJ1-2, the V gene TRBV6-4; 11 bases map to TRBD1. The J segment lost 7 bases and the V segment lost 5 bases, leaving 6 bases of the junction unmatched. This CDR3 has 14 residues. In germline, CDR1 is MRHNA, CDR2 SNTAGT.